A selection of T cell receptor beta chains follows, all from one sample in a study of post-analysis software for immune sequencing data. From the PCR reads, TCRdb called clonotypes with MiXCR, one entry per CDR3 protein. Among approximately 770,000 distinct CDR3 sequences, 40% to 55% were seen once, and the ten largest hold roughly 4.5%. Sequencing input: blood. The receptors derive from a girl aged 10-17 years with multiple sclerosis. CDR3s leave out the opening cysteine and the closing phenylalanine or tryptophan. The D gene is left open where the match is weak.

>TRBD2|TRBJ2-1|TRBV6-5
ASSYGGSLEQF
>-|TRBJ2-7|TRBV5-1
ASSFSLGPTYEQY
>-|TRBJ1-1|TRBV6-5
ATAPGRGTEAF
>TRBD1|TRBJ1-5|TRBV6-5
ASSTRQGANQPQH
>-|TRBJ1-1|TRBV6-6
ASSYLNREAF
>-|-|TRBV28
ASRSPRSNEQY
>TRBD2|TRBJ2-5|TRBV20-1
SASHLDGGLFTQY
>-|TRBJ2-1|TRBV11-2
ASSPPWRVYNEQF
>TRBD2|TRBJ2-7|TRBV12-3/TRBV12-4
ASSNSGSGTYEQY
>-|TRBJ2-6|TRBV5-1
ASSLQESSGANVLT
>-|TRBJ2-7|TRBV20-1
SARAPDRSYEQY
>-|TRBJ2-1|TRBV6-5
ASSRPGPTSNEQF
>-|TRBJ1-2|TRBV6-6
ASLLGGPSTYGYT
>-|TRBJ2-5|TRBV13
DSSSGERNQETQY
>-|TRBJ2-1|TRBV20-1
SAYSIGENEQF
>TRBD1|-|TRBV4-2
ASSHPGTGDYEQY
>-|TRBJ2-7|TRBV29-1
SVSQGQTYEQY
>TRBD2|TRBJ2-1|TRBV6-5
ASSYGGLAGAGEQF
>TRBD1|TRBJ1-2|TRBV6-5
ASRSPGTGDYGYT
>TRBD1|TRBJ2-1|TRBV12-3/TRBV12-4
ASSLTGGSHNEQF
>-|-|TRBV29-1
SVEVGGFYEQY